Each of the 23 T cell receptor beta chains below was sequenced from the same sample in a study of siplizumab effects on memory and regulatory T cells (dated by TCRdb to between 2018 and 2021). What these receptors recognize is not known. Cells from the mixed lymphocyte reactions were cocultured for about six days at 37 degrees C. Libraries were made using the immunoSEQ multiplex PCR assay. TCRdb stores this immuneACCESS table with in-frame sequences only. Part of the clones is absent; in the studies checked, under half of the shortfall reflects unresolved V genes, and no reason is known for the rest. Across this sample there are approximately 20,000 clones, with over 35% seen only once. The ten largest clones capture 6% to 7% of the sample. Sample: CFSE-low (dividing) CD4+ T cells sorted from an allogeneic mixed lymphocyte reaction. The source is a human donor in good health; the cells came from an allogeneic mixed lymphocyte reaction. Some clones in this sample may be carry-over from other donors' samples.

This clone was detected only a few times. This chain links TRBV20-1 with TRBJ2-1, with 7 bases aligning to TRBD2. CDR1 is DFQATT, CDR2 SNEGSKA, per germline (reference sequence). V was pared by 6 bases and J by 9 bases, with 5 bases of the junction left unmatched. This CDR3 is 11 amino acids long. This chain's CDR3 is CSAYWGGEQFF. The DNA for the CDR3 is TGCAGTGCATATTGGGGGGGTGAGCAGTTCTTC.

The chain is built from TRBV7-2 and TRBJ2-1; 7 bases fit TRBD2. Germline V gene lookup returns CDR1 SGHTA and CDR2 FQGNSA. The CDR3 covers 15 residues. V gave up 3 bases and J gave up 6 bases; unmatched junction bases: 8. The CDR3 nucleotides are TGTGCCAGCAGCTTGGCTGGGCGGGGGTCCAATGAGCAGTTCTTC. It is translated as CASSLAGRGSNEQFF.

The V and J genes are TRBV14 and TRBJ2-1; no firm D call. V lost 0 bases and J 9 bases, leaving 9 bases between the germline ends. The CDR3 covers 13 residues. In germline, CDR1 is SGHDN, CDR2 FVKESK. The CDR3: CASSQDLSSEQFF. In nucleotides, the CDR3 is TGTGCCAGCAGCCAAGATTTGTCTAGTGAGCAGTTCTTC. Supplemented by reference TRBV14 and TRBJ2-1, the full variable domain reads EAGVTQFPSHSVIEKGQTVTLRCDPISGHDNLYWYRRVMGKEIKFLLHFVKESKQDESGMPNNRFLAERTGGTYSTLKVQPAELEDSGVYFCASSQDLSSEQFFGPGTRLTVL.

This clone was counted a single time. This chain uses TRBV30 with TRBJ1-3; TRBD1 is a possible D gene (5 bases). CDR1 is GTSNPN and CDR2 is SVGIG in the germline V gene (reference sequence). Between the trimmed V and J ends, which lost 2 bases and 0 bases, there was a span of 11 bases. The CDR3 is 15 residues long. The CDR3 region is CAWSRGTDSGNTIYF. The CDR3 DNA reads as TGTGCCTGGAGTAGAGGGACGGACTCTGGAAACACCATATATTTT.

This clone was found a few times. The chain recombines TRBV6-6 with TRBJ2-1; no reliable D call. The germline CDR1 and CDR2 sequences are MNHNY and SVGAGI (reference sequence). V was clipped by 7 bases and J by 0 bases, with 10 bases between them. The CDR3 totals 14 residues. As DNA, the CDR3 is TGTGCCAGCACTCGGCAGTCCTCCTACAATGAGCAGTTCTTC. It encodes CASTRQSSYNEQFF.

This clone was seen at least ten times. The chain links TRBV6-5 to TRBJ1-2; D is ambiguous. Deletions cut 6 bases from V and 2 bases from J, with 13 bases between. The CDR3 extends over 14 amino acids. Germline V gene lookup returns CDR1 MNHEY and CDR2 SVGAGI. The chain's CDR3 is CASSADTWNYGYTF. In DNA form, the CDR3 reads TGTGCCAGCAGCGCAGACACGTGGAACTATGGCTACACCTTC.

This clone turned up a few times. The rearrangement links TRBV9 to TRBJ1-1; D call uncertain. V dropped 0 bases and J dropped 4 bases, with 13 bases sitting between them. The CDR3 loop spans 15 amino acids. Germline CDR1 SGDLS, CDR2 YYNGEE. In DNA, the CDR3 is TGTGCCAGCAGCGTAGTACCGAGCTGGGCCACTGAAGCTTTCTTT. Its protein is CASSVVPSWATEAFF.

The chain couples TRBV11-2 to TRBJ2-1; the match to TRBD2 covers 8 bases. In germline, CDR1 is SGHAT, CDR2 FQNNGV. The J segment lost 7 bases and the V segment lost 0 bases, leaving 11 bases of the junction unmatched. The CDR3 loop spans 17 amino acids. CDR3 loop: CASSLESAGELGNEQFF. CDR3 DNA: TGTGCCAGCAGCTTAGAATCAGCGGGGGAGCTAGGTAATGAGCAGTTCTTC. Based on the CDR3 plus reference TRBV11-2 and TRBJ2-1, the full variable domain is EAGVAQSPRYKIIEKRQSVAFWCNPISGHATLYWYQQILGQGPKLLIQFQNNGVVDDSQLPKDRFSAERLKGVDSTLKIQPAKLEDSAVYLCASSLESAGELGNEQFFGPGTRLTVL.

The CDR3 sequence: CASSLAIAGGPGDTQYF. CDR3 coding DNA: TGCGCCAGCAGCTTGGCGATAGCGGGAGGGCCTGGGGATACGCAGTATTTT. The chain recombines TRBV5-1 with TRBJ2-3, with 11 bases aligning to TRBD2. The CDR3 extends over 17 amino acids. The germline V gene has CDR1 SGHRS and CDR2 YFSETQ. J was trimmed by 6 bases and V by 0 bases; bases with no gene match: 9.

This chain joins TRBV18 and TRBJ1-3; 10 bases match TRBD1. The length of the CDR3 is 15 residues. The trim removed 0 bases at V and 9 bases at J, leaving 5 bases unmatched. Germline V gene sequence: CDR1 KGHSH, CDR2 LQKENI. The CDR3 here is CASSPPGTGVPTIYF. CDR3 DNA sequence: TGTGCCAGCTCACCACCTGGGACAGGGGTCCCCACCATATATTTT.

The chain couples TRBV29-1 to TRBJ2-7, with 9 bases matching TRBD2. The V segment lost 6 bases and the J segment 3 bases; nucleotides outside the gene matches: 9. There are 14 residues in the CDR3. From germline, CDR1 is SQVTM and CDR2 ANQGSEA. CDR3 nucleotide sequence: TGCAGCGTGGGTAAGCGGGGGGAATACTACGAGCAGTACTTC. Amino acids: CSVGKRGEYYEQYF.

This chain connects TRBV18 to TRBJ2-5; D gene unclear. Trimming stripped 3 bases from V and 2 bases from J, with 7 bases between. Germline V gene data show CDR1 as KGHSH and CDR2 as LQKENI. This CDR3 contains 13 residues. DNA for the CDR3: TGTGCCAGCTCACCTAGCAGACAAGAGACCCAGTACTTC. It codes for CASSPSRQETQYF.

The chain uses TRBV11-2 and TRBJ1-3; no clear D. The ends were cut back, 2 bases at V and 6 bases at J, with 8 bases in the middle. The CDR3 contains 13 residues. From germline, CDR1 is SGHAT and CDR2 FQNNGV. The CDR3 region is CASSLRIENTIYF. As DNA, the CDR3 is TGTGCCAGCAGCTTACGGATCGAAAACACCATATATTTT.

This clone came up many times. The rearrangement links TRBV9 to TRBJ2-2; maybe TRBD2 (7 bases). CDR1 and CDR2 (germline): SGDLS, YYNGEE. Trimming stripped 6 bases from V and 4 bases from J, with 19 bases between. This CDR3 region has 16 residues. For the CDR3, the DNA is TGTGCCAGCACCCCCCTGGGGGGGGCACTCACCGGGGAGCTGTTTTTT. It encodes CASTPLGGALTGELFF.

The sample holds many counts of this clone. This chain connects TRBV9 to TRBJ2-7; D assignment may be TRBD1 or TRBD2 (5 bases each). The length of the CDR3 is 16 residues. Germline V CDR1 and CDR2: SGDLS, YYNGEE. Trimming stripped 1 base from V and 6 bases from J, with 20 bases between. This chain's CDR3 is CASSVLPGTAKSEQYF. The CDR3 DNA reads TGTGCCAGCAGCGTATTGCCCGGGACGGCCAAGAGCGAGCAGTACTTC.

CDR3 sequence: CASSFTGMNTEAFF. The CDR3 bases are TGTGCCAGCAGCTTTACAGGGATGAACACTGAAGCTTTCTTT. This sequence joins TRBV7-8 and TRBJ1-1; possible D gene TRBD1, 6 bases. With 3 bases removed from V and 0 bases from J, the gap between germline ends came to 8 bases. This CDR3 is built from 14 residues. The germline V gene has CDR1 SGHVS and CDR2 FQNEAQ. Complete variable domain (other parts from reference TRBV7-8 and TRBJ1-1): GAGVSQSPRYKVAKRGQDVALRCDPISGHVSLFWYQQALGQGPEFLTYFQNEAQLDKSGLPSDRFFAERPEGSVSTLKIQRTQQEDSAVYLCASSFTGMNTEAFFGQGTRLTVV.

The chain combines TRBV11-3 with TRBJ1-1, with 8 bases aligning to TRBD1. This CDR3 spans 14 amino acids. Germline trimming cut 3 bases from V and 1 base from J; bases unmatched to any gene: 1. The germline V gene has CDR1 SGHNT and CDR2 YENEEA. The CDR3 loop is CASSLGQANTEAFF. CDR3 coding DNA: TGTGCCAGCAGCTTGGGACAGGCGAACACTGAAGCTTTCTTT.

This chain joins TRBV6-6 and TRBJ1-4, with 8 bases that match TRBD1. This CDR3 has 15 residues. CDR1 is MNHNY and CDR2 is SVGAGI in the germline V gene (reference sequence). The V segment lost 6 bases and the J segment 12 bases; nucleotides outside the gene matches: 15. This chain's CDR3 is CASRGTGTGLHELFF. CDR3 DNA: TGTGCCAGCAGGGGGACCGGGACAGGACTACACGAACTGTTTTTT.

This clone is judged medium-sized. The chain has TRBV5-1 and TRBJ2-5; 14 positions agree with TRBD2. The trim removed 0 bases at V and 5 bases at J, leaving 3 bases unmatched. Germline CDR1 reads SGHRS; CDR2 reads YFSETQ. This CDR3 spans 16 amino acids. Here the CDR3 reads CASSLDGTSGGETQYF. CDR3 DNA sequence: TGCGCCAGCAGCTTGGATGGGACTAGCGGGGGTGAGACCCAGTACTTC.

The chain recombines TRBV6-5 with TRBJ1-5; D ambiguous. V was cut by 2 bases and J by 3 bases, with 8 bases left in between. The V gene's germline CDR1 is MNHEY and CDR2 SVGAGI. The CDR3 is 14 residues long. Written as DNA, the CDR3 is TGTGCCAGCAGTTACCGACTCAACAATCAGCCCCAGCATTTT. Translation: CASSYRLNNQPQHF.

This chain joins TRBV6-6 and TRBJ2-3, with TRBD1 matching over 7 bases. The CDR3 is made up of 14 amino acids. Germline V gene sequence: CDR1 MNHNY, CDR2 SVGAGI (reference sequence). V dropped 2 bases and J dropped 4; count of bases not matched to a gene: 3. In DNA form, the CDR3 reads TGTGCCAGCAGTTACCGGGACAGTGCAGATACGCAGTATTTT. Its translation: CASSYRDSADTQYF.

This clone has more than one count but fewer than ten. The CDR3 sequence: CASSLTRVVTEAFF. The CDR3 DNA reads as TGTGCCAGCAGCCTGACGCGGGTAGTTACTGAAGCTTTCTTT. The V call is TRBV7-6, the J call TRBJ1-1; D uncertain. The germline V and J ends were trimmed by 5 bases and 5 bases, with 15 bases remaining between them. Germline V gene sequence: CDR1 SGHVS, CDR2 FNYEAQ. CDR3 length: 14 amino acids.

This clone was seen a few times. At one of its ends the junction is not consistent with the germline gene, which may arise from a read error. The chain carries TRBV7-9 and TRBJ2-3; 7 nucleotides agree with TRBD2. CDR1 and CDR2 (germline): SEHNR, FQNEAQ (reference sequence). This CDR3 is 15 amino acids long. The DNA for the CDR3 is TGTGCCAGCAGCCTAGCGGCCCCAAGCACAGATACGCAGTATTTT. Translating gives CASSLAAPSTDTQYF.